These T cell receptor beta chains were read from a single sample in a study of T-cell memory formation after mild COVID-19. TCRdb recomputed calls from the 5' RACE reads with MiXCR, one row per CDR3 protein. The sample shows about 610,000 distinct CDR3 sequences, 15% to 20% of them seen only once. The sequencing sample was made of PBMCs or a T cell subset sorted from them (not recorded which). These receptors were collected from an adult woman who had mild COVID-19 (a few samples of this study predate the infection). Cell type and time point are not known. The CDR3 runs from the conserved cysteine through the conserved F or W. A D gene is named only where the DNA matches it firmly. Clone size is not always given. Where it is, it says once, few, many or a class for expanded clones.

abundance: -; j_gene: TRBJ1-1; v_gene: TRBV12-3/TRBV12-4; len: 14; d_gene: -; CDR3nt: TGTGCCAGCAGTTCCAGGGCCGTCGGTAGTGAAGCTTTCTTT; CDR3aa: CASSSRAVGSEAFF
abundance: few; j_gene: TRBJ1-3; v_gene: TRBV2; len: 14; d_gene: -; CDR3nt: TGTGCCAGCAGTGTAGAAGGGGCTGGAAACACCATATATTTT; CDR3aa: CASSVEGAGNTIYF
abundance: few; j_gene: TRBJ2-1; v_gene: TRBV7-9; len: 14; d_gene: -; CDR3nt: TGTGCCAGCAGCTTATCGACTAGTTACAATGAGCAGTTCTTC; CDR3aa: CASSLSTSYNEQFF
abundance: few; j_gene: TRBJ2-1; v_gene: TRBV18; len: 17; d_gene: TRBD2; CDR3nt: TGTGCCAGCTCATGGGGACTAGCGGGAGGAATTAGCAATGAGCAGTTCTTC; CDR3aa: CASSWGLAGGISNEQFF
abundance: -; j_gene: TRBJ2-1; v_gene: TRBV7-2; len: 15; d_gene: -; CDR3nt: TGTGCCAGCAGCTTTGACAGGTCGTTGTTATATGAGCAGTTCTTC; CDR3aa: CASSFDRSLLYEQFF
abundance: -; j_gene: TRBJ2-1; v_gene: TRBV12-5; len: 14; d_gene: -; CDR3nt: TGTGCTAGTGGCGTGGGGCAGGGGTTCGATGAGCAGTTCTTC; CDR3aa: CASGVGQGFDEQFF
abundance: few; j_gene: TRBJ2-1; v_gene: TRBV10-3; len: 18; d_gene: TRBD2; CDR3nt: TGTGCCATCAGTGAGTCACTGGGAGGGGACCTTGGGCACAATGAGCAGTTCTTC; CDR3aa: CAISESLGGDLGHNEQFF
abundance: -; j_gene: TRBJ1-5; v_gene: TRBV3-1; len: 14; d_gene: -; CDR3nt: TGTGCCAGCAGCCAGCGACACGGTAATCAGCCCCAGCATTTT; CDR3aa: CASSQRHGNQPQHF
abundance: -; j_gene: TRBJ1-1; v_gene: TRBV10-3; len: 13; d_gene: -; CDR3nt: TGTGCCATCACCCCGGTCATGAACACTGAAGCTTTCTTT; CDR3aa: CAITPVMNTEAFF
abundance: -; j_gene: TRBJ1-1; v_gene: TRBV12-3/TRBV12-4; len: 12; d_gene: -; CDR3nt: TGTGCCAGCGGAACAGGCGTTACCGAAGCTTTCTTT; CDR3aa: CASGTGVTEAFF
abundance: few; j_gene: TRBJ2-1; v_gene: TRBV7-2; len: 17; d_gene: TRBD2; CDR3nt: TGTGCCAGCAGCTTAAGAGAGCGGCTAGCGGGTAACAATGAGCAGTTCTTC; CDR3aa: CASSLRERLAGNNEQFF
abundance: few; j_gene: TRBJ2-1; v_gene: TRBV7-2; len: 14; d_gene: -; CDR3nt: TGTGCCAGCAGCTTAGCCAGGGAGCGAAGTGAGCAGTTCTTC; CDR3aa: CASSLARERSEQFF
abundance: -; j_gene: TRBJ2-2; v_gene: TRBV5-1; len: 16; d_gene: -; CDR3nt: TGCGCCAGCAGCTTGGCCTTGACTGGGGGCACCGGGGAGCTGTTTTTT; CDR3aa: CASSLALTGGTGELFF
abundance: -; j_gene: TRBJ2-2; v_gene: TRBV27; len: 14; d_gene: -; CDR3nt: TGTGCCAGCAGTTTTGGGACCCCCACCGGGGAGCTGTTTTTT; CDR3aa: CASSFGTPTGELFF
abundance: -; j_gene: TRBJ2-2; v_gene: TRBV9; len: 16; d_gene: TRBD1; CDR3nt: TGTGCCAGCAGCGTAGATAACAGGGGTCGAGGCGGGGAGCTGTTTTTT; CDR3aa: CASSVDNRGRGGELFF
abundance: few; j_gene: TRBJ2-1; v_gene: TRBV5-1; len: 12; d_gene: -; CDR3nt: TGCGCCAGCAGCTTGGAAGCCGGAAAGCAGTTCTTC; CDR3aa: CASSLEAGKQFF
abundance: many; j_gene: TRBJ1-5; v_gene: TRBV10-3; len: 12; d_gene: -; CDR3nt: TGTGCCATCAGTGAGCCAGGTCAGCCCCAGCATTTT; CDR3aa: CAISEPGQPQHF
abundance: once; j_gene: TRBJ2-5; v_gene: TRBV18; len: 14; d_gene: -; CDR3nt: TGTGCCAGCTCACCGAACCGGGGGCGAGAGACCCAGTACTTC; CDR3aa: CASSPNRGRETQYF
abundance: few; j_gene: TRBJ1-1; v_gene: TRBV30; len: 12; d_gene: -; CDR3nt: TGTGCCTGGAGCAAAAGGACACTTCAAGCTTTCTTT; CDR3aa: CAWSKRTLQAFF
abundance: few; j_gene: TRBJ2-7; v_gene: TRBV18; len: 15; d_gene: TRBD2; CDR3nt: TGTGCCAGCCGGACTAGCGGGGTGAGCTCCTACGAGCAGTACTTC; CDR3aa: CASRTSGVSSYEQYF
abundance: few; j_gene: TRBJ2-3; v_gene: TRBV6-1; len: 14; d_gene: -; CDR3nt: TGTGCCTCCCGGCCCAGGATGAGCACAGATACGCAGTATTTT; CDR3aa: CASRPRMSTDTQYF
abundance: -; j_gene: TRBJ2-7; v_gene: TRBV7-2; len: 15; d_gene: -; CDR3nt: TGTGCCAGCAGCTTAGCCTCAGGACAACAATGGTCCTTAAACTTC; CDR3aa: CASSLASGQQWSLNF
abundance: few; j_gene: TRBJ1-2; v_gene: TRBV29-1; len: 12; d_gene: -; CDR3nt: TGCAGCGCCCAGGGGTATAACTATGGCTACACCTTC; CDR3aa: CSAQGYNYGYTF
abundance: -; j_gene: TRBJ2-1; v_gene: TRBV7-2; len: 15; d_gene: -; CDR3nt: TGTGCCAGCAGCTTAATGGTTATCAGGGGGGCAGCTATGCTCTTC; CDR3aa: CASSLMVIRGAAMLF
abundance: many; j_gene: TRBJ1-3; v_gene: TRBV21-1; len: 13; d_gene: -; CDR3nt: TGTGCCAACCCCGCGGACTCTGGAAACACCATATATTTT; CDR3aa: CANPADSGNTIYF
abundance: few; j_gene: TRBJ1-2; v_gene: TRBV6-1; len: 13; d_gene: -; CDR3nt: TGTGCCAGCAGTGAAGCGCTCAGCTATGGCTACACCTTC; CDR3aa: CASSEALSYGYTF
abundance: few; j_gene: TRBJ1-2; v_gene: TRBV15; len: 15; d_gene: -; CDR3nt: TGTGCCACCAGCCAAGAGTATGCAGGGGACAAAGGCTACACCTTC; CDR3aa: CATSQEYAGDKGYTF
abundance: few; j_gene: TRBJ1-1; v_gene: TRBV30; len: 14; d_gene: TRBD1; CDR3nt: TGTGCCTGGAGCCGGGACAGGGGAGGTACTGAAGCTTTCTTT; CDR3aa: CAWSRDRGGTEAFF
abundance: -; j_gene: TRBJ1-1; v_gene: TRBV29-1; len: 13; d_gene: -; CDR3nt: TGCAGCGTTCGGGGCCGGTTGAACACTGAAGCTTTCTTT; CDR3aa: CSVRGRLNTEAFF
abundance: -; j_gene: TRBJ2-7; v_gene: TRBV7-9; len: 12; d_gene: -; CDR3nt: TGTGCCAGCAGCTGGCCGACTGGAGAGCAGTACTTC; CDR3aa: CASSWPTGEQYF
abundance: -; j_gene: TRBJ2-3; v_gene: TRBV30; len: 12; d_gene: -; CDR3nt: TGTGCCTGGAGCCGGGGGACAGATACGCAGTATTTT; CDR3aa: CAWSRGTDTQYF
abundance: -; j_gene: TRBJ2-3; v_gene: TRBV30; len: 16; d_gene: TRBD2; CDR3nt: TGTGCCTGGAGCCTGGGACTAGCGGCTAGCACAGATACGCAGTATTTT; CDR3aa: CAWSLGLAASTDTQYF
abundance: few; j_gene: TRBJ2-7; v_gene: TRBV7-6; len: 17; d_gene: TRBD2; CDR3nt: TGTGCCAGCAGCTTAAAGGGAGGTGGCGGGGGTTTCTACGAGCAGTACTTC; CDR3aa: CASSLKGGGGGFYEQYF
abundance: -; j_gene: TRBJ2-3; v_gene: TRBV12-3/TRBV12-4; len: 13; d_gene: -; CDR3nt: TGTGCCAGCACCAAACCTACCACAGATACGCAGTATTTT; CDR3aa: CASTKPTTDTQYF
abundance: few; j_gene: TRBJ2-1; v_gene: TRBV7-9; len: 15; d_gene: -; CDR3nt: TGTGCCAGCAGCTCTCGGAGGTCCCCCCTTGATGAGCAGTTCTTC; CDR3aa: CASSSRRSPLDEQFF
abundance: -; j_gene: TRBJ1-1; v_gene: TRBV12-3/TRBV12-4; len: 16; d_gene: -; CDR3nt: TGTGCCAGCAGTTTAGAGGGCAGGGTACCGTACACTGAAGCTTTCTTT; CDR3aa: CASSLEGRVPYTEAFF
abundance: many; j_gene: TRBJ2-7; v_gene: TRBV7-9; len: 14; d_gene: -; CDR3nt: TGTGCCAGCTCTGGTCCCAGGGTTCTCTACGAGCAGTACTTC; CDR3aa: CASSGPRVLYEQYF
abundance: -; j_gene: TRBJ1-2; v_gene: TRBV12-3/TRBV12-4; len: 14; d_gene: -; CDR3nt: TGTGCCAGCAGTTTAGCTGGAAGGGCCTATGGCTACACCTTC; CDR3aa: CASSLAGRAYGYTF
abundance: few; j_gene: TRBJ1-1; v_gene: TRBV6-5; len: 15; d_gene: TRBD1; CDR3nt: TGTGCCAGCAGTGACACCGGGACAGGGGGCACTGAAGCTTTCTTT; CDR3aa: CASSDTGTGGTEAFF
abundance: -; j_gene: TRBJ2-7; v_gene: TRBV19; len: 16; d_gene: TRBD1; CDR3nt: TGTGCCAGTAGTTCCCAAGGACAGGGGGGGACCTACGAGCAGTACTTC; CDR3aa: CASSSQGQGGTYEQYF
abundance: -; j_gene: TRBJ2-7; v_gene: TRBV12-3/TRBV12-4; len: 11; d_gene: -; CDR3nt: TGTGCCAGCAGTCCCGGGTGGAAGCAGTACTTC; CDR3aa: CASSPGWKQYF
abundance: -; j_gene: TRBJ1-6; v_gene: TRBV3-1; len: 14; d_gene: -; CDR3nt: TGTGCCAGCAGGCAGGACGACAGTTATTCACCCCTCCACTTT; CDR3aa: CASRQDDSYSPLHF
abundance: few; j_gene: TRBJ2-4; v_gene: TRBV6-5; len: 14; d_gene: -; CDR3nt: TGTGCCAGCAGTTACCGGGACGTCGGGCACATTCAGTACTTC; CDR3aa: CASSYRDVGHIQYF
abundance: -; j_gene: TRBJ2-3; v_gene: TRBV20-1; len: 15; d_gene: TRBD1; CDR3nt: TGCAGTGCCGACCGCCGGGACAGGTTCACAGATACGCAGTATTTT; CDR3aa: CSADRRDRFTDTQYF
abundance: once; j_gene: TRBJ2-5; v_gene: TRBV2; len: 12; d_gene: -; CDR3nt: TGTGCCAGCAGGACAGTCCAAGAGACCCAGTACTTC; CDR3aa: CASRTVQETQYF
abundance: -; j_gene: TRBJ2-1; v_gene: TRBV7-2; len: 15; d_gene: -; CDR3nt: TGTGCCAGCAGAAAAGGGAGTGGTTCCTACAATGAGCAGTTCTTC; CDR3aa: CASRKGSGSYNEQFF
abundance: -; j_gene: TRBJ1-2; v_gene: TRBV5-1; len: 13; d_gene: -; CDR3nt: TGCGCCAGCAGCCCTGGGATATCTAGTGGCTACACCTTC; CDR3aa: CASSPGISSGYTF
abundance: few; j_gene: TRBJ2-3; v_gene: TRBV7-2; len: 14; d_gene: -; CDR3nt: TGTGCCAGCAGCCAGAGGAGCGGCACAGATACGCAGTATTTT; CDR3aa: CASSQRSGTDTQYF
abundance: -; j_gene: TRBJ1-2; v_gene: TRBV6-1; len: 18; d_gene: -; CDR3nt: TGTGCCAGCAGTGAAGCGCCCCGTAATACAGGGAGAGTCGATGGCTACACCTTC; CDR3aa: CASSEAPRNTGRVDGYTF
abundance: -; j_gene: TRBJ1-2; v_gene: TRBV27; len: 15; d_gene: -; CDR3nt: TGTGCCAGCAGTTTAATTGGGGACACCCGCTATGGCTACACCTTC; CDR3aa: CASSLIGDTRYGYTF
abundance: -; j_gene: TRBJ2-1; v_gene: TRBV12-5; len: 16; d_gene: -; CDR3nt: TGTGCTAGTGGTTTGGGCCGGAGGGAAGCCTACAATGAGCAGTTCTTC; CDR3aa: CASGLGRREAYNEQFF
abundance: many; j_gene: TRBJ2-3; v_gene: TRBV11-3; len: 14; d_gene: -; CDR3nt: TGTGCCAGCAGCTTAGCGGGGAACACAGATACGCAGTATTTT; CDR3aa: CASSLAGNTDTQYF
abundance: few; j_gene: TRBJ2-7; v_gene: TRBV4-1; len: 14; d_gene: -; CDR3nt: TGCGCCAGCAGCCTTAAACAGGACTCCTACGAGCAGTACTTC; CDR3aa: CASSLKQDSYEQYF
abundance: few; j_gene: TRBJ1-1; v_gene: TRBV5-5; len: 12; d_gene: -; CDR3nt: TGTGCCAGCAGCTTGGGACTCGACCCGGCTTTCTTT; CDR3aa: CASSLGLDPAFF
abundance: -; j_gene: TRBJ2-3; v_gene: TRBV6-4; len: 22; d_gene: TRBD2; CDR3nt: TGTGCCAGCAGGCGGACAGCGCCGGGACTAGCGGTGAGACTAACGATGGGAGATACGCAGTATTTT; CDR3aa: CASRRTAPGLAVRLTMGDTQYF
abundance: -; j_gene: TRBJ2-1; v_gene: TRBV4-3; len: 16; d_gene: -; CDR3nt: TGCGCCAGCAGCCAAGATCGCGGTTACTCCTACAATGAGCAGTTCTTC; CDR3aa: CASSQDRGYSYNEQFF
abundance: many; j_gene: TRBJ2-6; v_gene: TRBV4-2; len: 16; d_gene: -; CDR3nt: TGTGCCAGCAGTACGGGGGCGTCCTCTGGGGCCAACGTCCTGACTTTC; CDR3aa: CASSTGASSGANVLTF
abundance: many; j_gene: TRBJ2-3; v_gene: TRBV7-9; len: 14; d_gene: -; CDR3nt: TGTGCCAGCAGCTTAGGGGTCGGCACAGATACGCAGTATTTT; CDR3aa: CASSLGVGTDTQYF